These T cell receptor beta chains were read from a single sample in a study of blood T cell repertoires in COVID-19. This table comes from immunoSEQ multiplex PCR, and its TCRdb copy is limited to in-frame clones, with some not included. The sample includes some 140,000 clones, around three quarters seen only once; the top ten take about 1.8%. The sequenced sample consisted of peripheral blood. The receptors come from an elderly man with acute or convalescent COVID-19. Both conserved end residues are part of each CDR3. The D gene is left open where the match is weak. Expanded clones are given a class, and other clones once, few, many or no size at all.

>TRBJ2-7|TRBV6-2/TRBV6-3|TRBD1|.
CASSRQGYEQYF
TGTGCCAGCAGTAGACAGGGATACGAGCAGTACTTC
>TRBJ1-1|TRBV29-1|.|.
CSVVVMGGTEAFF
TGCAGCGTTGTGGTCATGGGGGGAACTGAAGCTTTCTTT
>TRBJ2-5|TRBV11-1|.|many
CASSPRVAVLQETQYF
TGTGCCAGCAGCCCCAGGGTAGCGGTCCTCCAAGAGACCCAGTACTTC
>TRBJ1-5|TRBV18|TRBD1|.
CASSPVEMGTGGQPQHF
TGTGCCAGCTCACCAGTCGAAATGGGGACAGGGGGACAGCCCCAGCATTTT
>TRBJ1-1|TRBV21-1|.|.
CASSKRKGLNTEAFF
TGTGCCAGCAGCAAAAGGAAGGGGCTGAACACTGAAGCTTTCTTT
>TRBJ1-1|TRBV6-5|.|few
CASSYSPGGATEAFF
TGTGCCAGCAGTTATTCCCCGGGAGGGGCTACTGAAGCTTTCTTT
>TRBJ1-5|TRBV4-2|.|.
CASSPSFDRSYSNQPQHF
TGTGCCAGCAGCCCCTCTTTTGACAGGAGTTATAGCAATCAGCCCCAGCATTTT
>TRBJ1-2|TRBV7-9|.|.
CASSYKQGSNHVYGYTF
TGTGCCAGCAGCTATAAGCAGGGATCAAACCACGTCTATGGCTACACCTTC
>TRBJ1-5|TRBV2|.|.
CASSSQGNQPQHF
TGTGCCAGCAGTTCTCAGGGTAATCAGCCCCAGCATTTT
>TRBJ2-5|TRBV24-1|TRBD1|once
CATSDPTTGGTETQYF
TGTGCCACCAGTGATCCGACGACAGGGGGCACAGAGACCCAGTACTTC
>TRBJ2-1|TRBV1|.|.
CTSSQPGTGPYNEQFF
TGCACCAGCAGCCAACCCGGGACAGGGCCCTACAATGAGCAGTTCTTC
>TRBJ2-7|TRBV6-5|.|.
CASSFDRYSYEQYF
TGTGCCAGCAGTTTCGACAGGTACTCCTACGAGCAGTACTTC
>TRBJ1-2|TRBV18|.|.
CASSPLGREDGYTF
TGTGCCAGCTCACCACTGGGCAGGGAAGATGGCTACACCTTC
>TRBJ2-5|TRBV11-1|.|.
CASSLGHQETQYF
TGTGCCAGCAGCTTAGGGCACCAAGAGACCCAGTACTTC
>TRBJ1-6|TRBV7-9|.|once
CASCAQGIDSPLHF
TGTGCCAGCTGTGCACAGGGAATTGATTCACCCCTCCACTTT
>TRBJ2-5|TRBV5-1|.|.
CASSSDPTGSETQYF
TGCGCCAGCAGCTCCGACCCAACAGGGTCGGAGACCCAGTACTTC
>TRBJ1-1|TRBV19|.|once
CASSKNWGGKGEAFF
TGTGCCAGTAGTAAGAATTGGGGGGGAAAAGGTGAAGCTTTCTTT
>TRBJ2-5|TRBV29-1|.|.
CSVITRGETQYF
TGCAGCGTTATAACAAGGGGAGAGACCCAGTACTTC
>TRBJ2-5|TRBV14|.|.
CASRPTAQETQYF
TGTGCCAGCAGACCCACAGCCCAAGAGACCCAGTACTTC
>TRBJ1-2|TRBV2|TRBD1|.
CASSKQGHGYTF
TGTGCCAGCAGCAAACAGGGGCATGGCTACACCTTC
>TRBJ2-1|TRBV7-8|TRBD1|.
CASSLDRGNEQFF
TGTGCCAGCAGCCTTGACAGGGGGAATGAGCAGTTCTTC
>TRBJ2-2|TRBV5-1|TRBD2|.
CASRIISGGNTGELFF
TGCGCCAGCCGTATCATTAGCGGGGGGAACACCGGGGAGCTGTTTTTT
>TRBJ2-7|TRBV5-6|TRBD1|.
CASSLYRGQGPSYEQYF
TGTGCCAGCAGCTTGTATCGGGGACAGGGTCCTAGCTACGAGCAGTACTTC
>TRBJ1-2|TRBV4-1|TRBD1|.
CASSQPGQGGNGYTF
TGCGCCAGCAGCCAGCCCGGACAGGGAGGGAATGGCTACACCTTC
>TRBJ1-4|TRBV24-1|.|.
CATSDPTRVGEKLFF
TGTGCCACCAGTGATCCGACCAGGGTCGGTGAAAAACTGTTTTTT
>TRBJ2-3|TRBV6-6|.|.
CASSYSEGDTQYF
TGTGCCAGCAGTTACTCGGAGGGGGATACGCAGTATTTT
>TRBJ1-1|TRBV13|TRBD1|few
CASSQRQGSTEAFF
TGTGCCAGCAGCCAAAGACAGGGGAGCACTGAAGCTTTCTTT
>TRBJ2-7|TRBV6-5|TRBD1|.
CASSYLGTGISYEQYF
TGTGCCAGCAGTTACCTAGGGACAGGAATATCCTACGAGCAGTACTTC
>TRBJ2-2|TRBV11-3|TRBD2|.
CASSGLAGAQSNTGELFF
TGTGCCAGCAGCGGGCTAGCGGGGGCACAGTCGAACACCGGGGAGCTGTTTTTT
>TRBJ2-5|TRBV4-3|.|.
CASSLRERETQYF
TGCGCCAGCAGCCTGAGAGAAAGAGAGACCCAGTACTTC
>TRBJ2-3|TRBV11-3|.|.
CASSHNKAHGGPSTDTQYF
TGTGCCAGCAGTCACAATAAAGCCCACGGAGGACCTAGCACAGATACGCAGTATTTT
>TRBJ2-3|TRBV7-2|TRBD2|.
CASSTIAGSTDTQYF
TGTGCCAGCAGCACAATAGCGGGGTCCACAGATACGCAGTATTTT
>TRBJ2-1|TRBV28|.|.
CASSLLLDLSESYNEQFF
TGTGCCAGCAGTCTGTTACTCGATCTGAGCGAATCCTACAATGAGCAGTTCTTC
>TRBJ1-5|TRBV4-1|.|few
CASSQEGQRYQPQHF
TGCGCCAGCAGCCAGGAAGGACAACGATATCAGCCCCAGCATTTT
>TRBJ1-4|TRBV7-8|.|.
CASSLAGDNEKLFF
TGTGCCAGCAGCTTAGCCGGGGATAATGAAAAACTGTTTTTT
>TRBJ1-1|TRBV5-4|.|.
CASTLDSMNTEAFF
TGTGCCAGCACCCTGGACAGTATGAACACTGAAGCTTTCTTT